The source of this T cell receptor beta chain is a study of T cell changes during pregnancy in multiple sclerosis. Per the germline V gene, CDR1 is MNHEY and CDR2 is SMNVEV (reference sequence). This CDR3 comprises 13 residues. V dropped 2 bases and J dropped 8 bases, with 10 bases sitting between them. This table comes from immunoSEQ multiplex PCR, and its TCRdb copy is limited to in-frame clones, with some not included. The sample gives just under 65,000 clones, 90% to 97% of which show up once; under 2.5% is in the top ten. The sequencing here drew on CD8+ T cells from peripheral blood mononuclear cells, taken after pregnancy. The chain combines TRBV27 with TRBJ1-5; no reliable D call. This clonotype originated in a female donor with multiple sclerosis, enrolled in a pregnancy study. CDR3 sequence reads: CASSLGREKPQHF. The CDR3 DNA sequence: TGTGCCAGCAGTTTAGGACGGGAGAAGCCCCAGCATTTT.